The clone carrying this T cell receptor beta chain showed up just a few times. Study members were between roughly 18 and 89 years old and lived in around 24 US regions. Participants' own reports of clinical history determined their cohort assignment. Authors' processing steps: Amplified reference gene primers provided the basis for estimating nucleated cell counts. Libraries were prepared by immunoSEQ multiplex PCR; TCRdb keeps only in-frame clonotypes and omits some of them. That table is the source of V, J and clone size, and D and trimming were worked out from the DNA. This table has about 320,000 clones, 90% appearing once. The data derive from a study of blood T cell repertoires in COVID-19. CDR1 is SGHAT, CDR2 FQNNGV, per germline. The ends were cut back, 5 bases at V and 0 bases at J, with 20 bases in the middle. This CDR3 is built from 17 residues.

The source material was PBMCs or T cells enriched from blood (not recorded which). The chain joins TRBV11-2 to TRBJ2-7; possibly TRBD2 for D (7 bases). The clonotype originates from a woman in her 30s who had been exposed to COVID-19. The CDR3 nucleotides are TGTGCCAGCAGCCAGGGGCGGGGGAGCGGCCGCTCCTACGAGCAGTACTTC. Translated: CASSQGRGSGRSYEQYF.